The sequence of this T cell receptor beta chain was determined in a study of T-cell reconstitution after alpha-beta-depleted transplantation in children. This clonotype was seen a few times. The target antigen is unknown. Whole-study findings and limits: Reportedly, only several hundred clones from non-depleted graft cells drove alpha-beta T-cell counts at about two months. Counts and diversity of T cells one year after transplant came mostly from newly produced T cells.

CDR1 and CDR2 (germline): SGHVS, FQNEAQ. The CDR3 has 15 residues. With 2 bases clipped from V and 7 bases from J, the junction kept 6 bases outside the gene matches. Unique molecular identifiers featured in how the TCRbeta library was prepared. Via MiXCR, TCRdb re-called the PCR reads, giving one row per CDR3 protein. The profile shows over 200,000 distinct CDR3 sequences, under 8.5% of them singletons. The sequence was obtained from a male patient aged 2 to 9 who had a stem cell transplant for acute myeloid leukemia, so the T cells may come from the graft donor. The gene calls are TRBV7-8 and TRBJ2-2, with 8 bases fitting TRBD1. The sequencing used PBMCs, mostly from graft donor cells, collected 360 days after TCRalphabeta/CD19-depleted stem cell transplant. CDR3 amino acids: CASSLSRGLSGELFF. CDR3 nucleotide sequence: TGTGCCAGCAGCTTAAGCAGGGGGCTTAGCGGGGAGCTGTTTTTT.